The clone carrying this TCR beta chain was seen repeatedly, ten times or more. Its matching antigen is unknown. Researchers tagged individual cDNA molecules with unique molecular identifiers. Each CDR3 protein gets one entry after TCRdb re-called the 5' RACE reads with MiXCR. The sample lists fewer than 30,000 distinct CDR3 sequences, about 4% occurring once. Germline V gene data show CDR1 as PRHDT and CDR2 as FYEKMQ (reference sequence). V trimming: 5 bases; J trimming: 2 bases; junction bases outside the gene matches: 9. CDR3 length: 16 amino acids. This record comes from a study of early T cells in non-severe SARS-CoV-2 infection. Study background: The input, bulk RNA from unsorted whole blood, was sequenced, and chains were unpaired. Overall study findings and caveats: VDJdb matching skewed toward anti-spike CD8 responses, missing private and CD4 specificities.

V gene TRBV13 combines with J gene TRBJ1-3, with 7 nucleotides matching TRBD1. This sequence originates from an adult who was a healthcare worker with PCR-confirmed SARS-CoV-2 infection or an uninfected control (not recorded which). The sequenced sample was whole blood. The chain's CDR3 is CASSPGTDSPGNTIYF. The DNA for the CDR3 is TGTGCCAGCAGCCCCGGGACAGACTCTCCTGGAAACACCATATATTTT.